The following is a T cell receptor beta chain sequence with its context. Its antigen is undetermined. Trimming removed 7 bases from V and 1 base from J, with 5 bases in between. The CDR3 sequence is 12 residues long. The time point is: persistent/refractory GD, antithyroid drugs over 5 years with positive TRAb. The TCR library was prepared using RNA isolated from PBMCs. These data originate in a study of regulatory T cells in long-lasting Graves disease. Across the whole study: Over-5-year antithyroid drug use with positive TSH receptor antibodies defined persistent Graves' disease in the study.

The authors built TCR beta libraries using iRepertoire HTBI primers and Arm-PCR of CDR3 regions. TCRdb re-derived calls from the multiplex PCR reads in MiXCR, one entry per CDR3 protein. This table holds 350,000 to 450,000 distinct CDR3 sequences, 21% found once. General study points: Thyroid tissue was not sampled; only peripheral blood was.

This receptor was identified in a female donor with Graves disease. The sequences come from peripheral blood mononuclear cells (PBMCs), collected when the disease was refractory, from a patient treated with antithyroid drugs. The gene calls are TRBV12-3 or TRBV12-4 and TRBJ1-3; tentative D call: TRBD1 (5 bases). This CDR3 is CASTGSGNTIYF. CDR3 nucleotides: TGTGCCAGCACAGGGTCTGGAAACACCATATATTTT.